This entry concerns a single T cell receptor (beta chain). The data were obtained in a study of T cell changes during pregnancy in multiple sclerosis. The CDR3 has 14 residues. With 0 bases removed from V and 2 bases from J, the gap between germline ends came to 7 bases. CDR1 and CDR2 (germline): MNHEY, SVGAGI. Measured with immunoSEQ multiplex PCR; TCRdb has only the in-frame clones, and not every one. The sample includes around 56,000 clones, approximately 90% seen only once; the top ten take around 0.38%. This TCR came from a female donor with multiple sclerosis, enrolled in a pregnancy study. The rearrangement links TRBV6-5 to TRBJ2-5; D call uncertain. The sequencing here drew on CD4+ T cells from peripheral blood mononuclear cells, taken in the third trimester of pregnancy. DNA for the CDR3: TGTGCCAGCAGTTACTCGACTGAACAAGAGACCCAGTACTTC. This codes for CASSYSTEQETQYF.